Below are 18 T cell receptor beta chains sequenced from a single sample in a study of shared clonotypes between healthy human individuals. Sequencing used immunoSEQ multiplex PCR; TCRdb keeps in-frame clones, though not all of them. The table includes 2,500,000 or so clones, roughly 93% detected once. Specimen: naive CD4+ T cells from PBMCs. Subset: CD45RA+ positively selected. These receptors all stem from a man in his late teens or twenties in good health. Some clones in this sample may be carry-over from other donors' samples.

V usage is TRBV5-1 and J usage is TRBJ2-7; 8 bases agree with TRBD2. The CDR3 has 15 residues. V dropped 3 bases and J dropped 0; count of bases not matched to a gene: 5. Germline CDR1 SGHRS, CDR2 YFSETQ. The CDR3 sequence is CASSSTSAFSYEQYF. In nucleotides, the CDR3 is TGCGCCAGCAGCTCGACTAGCGCTTTCTCCTACGAGCAGTACTTC. The full variable domain, its missing parts supplied by reference TRBV5-1 and TRBJ2-7, is KAGVTQTPRYLIKTRGQQVTLSCSPISGHRSVSWYQQTPGQGLQFLFEYFSETQRNKGNFPGRFSGRQFSNSRSEMNVSTLELGDSALYLCASSSTSAFSYEQYFGPGTRLTVT.

This chain uses TRBV29-1 with TRBJ1-1; 8 nucleotides align to TRBD1. V gave up 7 bases and J gave up 1 base; unmatched junction bases: 11. The V gene's germline CDR1 is SQVTM and CDR2 ANQGSEA. CDR3 length: 15 amino acids. CDR3: CSAKGQETKNTEAFF. The CDR3 DNA follows: TGCAGCGCCAAGGGACAGGAAACGAAGAACACTGAAGCTTTCTTT.

This sequence joins TRBV5-4 and TRBJ1-4; D perhaps matches TRBD1 (6 bases). Germline CDR1 and CDR2: SGHNT and YYREEE (reference sequence). Trimming stripped 1 base from V and 8 bases from J, with 12 bases between. This CDR3 spans 14 amino acids. The CDR3 here is CASSLWATGEKLFF. CDR3 bases: TGTGCCAGCAGCTTGTGGGCGACAGGCGAAAAACTGTTTTTT.

The chain recombines TRBV18 with TRBJ1-2; no clear D. CDR3 length equals 16 residues. V was shortened by 0 bases and J by 8 bases, with 19 bases between the two germline ends. CDR1 is KGHSH, CDR2 LQKENI, per germline. The CDR3 DNA sequence: TGTGCCAGCTCACCACCCATGAGAGGAGGTGGGGTCGGCTACACCTTC. Amino acid sequence: CASSPPMRGGGVGYTF.

This chain links TRBV18 with TRBJ1-4, with D perhaps TRBD1 (5 bases). V was pared by 4 bases and J by 4 bases, with 7 bases between. The length of the CDR3 is 13 residues. Germline V gene lookup returns CDR1 KGHSH and CDR2 LQKENI. DNA of the CDR3: TGTGCCAGCTCACAGACAGATAATGAAAAACTGTTTTTT. The encoded protein is CASSQTDNEKLFF.

This chain connects TRBV15 to TRBJ2-2; 7 positions agree with TRBD1. The V and J ends lost 0 bases and 1 base, in that order; junction bases with no gene match: 5. Germline assignment: CDR1 LNHNV and CDR2 YYDKDF (reference sequence). This CDR3 region has 17 residues. The CDR3 sequence is CATSREGGALNTGELFF. The DNA for the CDR3 is TGTGCCACCAGCAGAGAAGGGGGCGCGCTGAACACCGGGGAGCTGTTTTTT.

This chain uses TRBV7-2 with TRBJ2-4; TRBD1 matches 11 bases. V lost 5 bases to trimming and J lost 5 bases; unmatched junction nucleotides: 5. CDR1 SGHTA and CDR2 FQGNSA come from the germline V gene. This CDR3 contains 15 residues. CDR3 coding DNA: TGTGCCAGCAGCAGGGACAGGGGGTTGGAAAACATTCAGTACTTC. Amino acid sequence: CASSRDRGLENIQYF.

V is TRBV29-1 and J is TRBJ1-1, with a tentative D call TRBD1 (5 bases). The V end lost 4 bases, the J end lost 4 bases, and 16 bases lay between the germline ends. Germline V lookup: CDR1 SQVTM, CDR2 ANQGSEA. The CDR3 contains 14 residues. The CDR3 DNA is TGCAGCGTTGGGGGGGTTTTTAGTGGCACTGAAGCTTTCTTT. It translates to CSVGGVFSGTEAFF.

In this sample, this clone turned up once. The gene calls are TRBV7-3 and TRBJ2-1, with D perhaps TRBD2 (6 bases). The CDR3 is 15 amino acids. CDR1 SGHTA and CDR2 FQGTGA come from the germline V gene. V was cut by 5 bases and J by 9 bases, with 20 bases left in between. The DNA for the CDR3 is TGTGCCAGCAGCCTACGAGGGACTTCTTTCGGTGAGCAGTTCTTC. Its translation is CASSLRGTSFGEQFF.

V and J are TRBV21-1 and TRBJ1-4. TRBV21-1 constitutes a pseudogene. The CDR3 covers 18 residues. The CDR3 DNA is TGTGCCAGCAGCAAAGCGCTCTTTCATGGGGGAACTAATGAAAAACTGTTTTTT. Its translation: CASSKALFHGGTNEKLFF.

The chain uses TRBV11-3 and TRBJ2-3; D uncertain. The germline V gene has CDR1 SGHNT and CDR2 YENEEA. Trimming removed 4 bases from V and 0 bases from J, with 8 bases in between. CDR3 length: 14 residues. The CDR3 is CASSSKTSTDTQYF. CDR3 DNA: TGTGCCAGCAGCTCAAAAACTAGCACAGATACGCAGTATTTT.

With regard to this clone: The sample has other DNA sequences that encode this CDR3 too. The chain couples TRBV5-1 to TRBJ1-1; tentative D call: TRBD1 (5 bases). Between the trimmed V and J ends, which lost 5 bases and 3 bases, there was a span of 11 bases. There are 13 residues in the CDR3. Germline loops: CDR1 SGHRS, CDR2 YFSETQ. CDR3 loop: CASSFQGDTEAFF. In DNA form, the CDR3 reads TGCGCCAGCAGTTTCCAGGGAGACACTGAAGCTTTCTTT.

On this clone itself: Other DNA sequences of this sample code for an identical CDR3. The chain employs TRBV19 and TRBJ1-1; possible D gene TRBD1, 5 bases. CDR3 length: 13 residues. Germline-derived CDR1 and CDR2 are LNHDA and SQIVND (reference sequence). V was cut by 1 base and J by 4 bases, with 7 bases left in between. The CDR3 loop reads CASSIVGGTEAFF. CDR3 bases: TGTGCCAGTAGTATAGTCGGGGGCACTGAAGCTTTCTTT.

The chain combines TRBV7-3 with TRBJ1-4; 9 bases map to TRBD1. The CDR3 has 15 residues. The germline V gene encodes CDR1 SGHTA and CDR2 FQGTGA. The ends lost 0 bases at V and 8 bases at J; junction bases unmatched: 4. The CDR3 coding sequence is TGTGCCAGCAGCTTAACGGGACAGGGTCGCGAAAAACTGTTTTTT. It specifies CASSLTGQGREKLFF.

V gene TRBV19 combines with J gene TRBJ2-5; 9 bases match TRBD2. Germline V gene lookup returns CDR1 LNHDA and CDR2 SQIVND (reference sequence). The CDR3 extends over 15 amino acids. J gave up 2 bases and V 3 bases, and 4 bases lay outside the gene matches. DNA for the CDR3: TGTGCCAGTAGTATGACTAGCGGAATTCAAGAGACCCAGTACTTC. Its protein product is CASSMTSGIQETQYF.

The genes are TRBV7-3 and TRBJ2-2; D not resolved. The ends were cut back, 2 bases at V and 0 bases at J, with 16 bases in the middle. This CDR3 is 18 amino acids long. The germline V gene encodes CDR1 SGHTA and CDR2 FQGTGA. CDR3 sequence (DNA): TGTGCCAGCAGCTTACCCTCTTCAGAAAGAGCGAACACCGGGGAGCTGTTTTTT. This codes for CASSLPSSERANTGELFF.

The chain combines TRBV27 with TRBJ1-2; D is perhaps TRBD1 (6 bases). This CDR3 region has 12 residues. V lost 5 bases to trimming and J lost 6 bases, with 10 bases between them. Germline V lookup: CDR1 MNHEY, CDR2 SMNVEV (reference sequence). The CDR3 DNA follows: TGTGCCAGCAGTAACTACAGGGATGGCTACACCTTC. Translated: CASSNYRDGYTF.

As regards this clone: This CDR3 is also generated by other DNA sequences in the sample. This chain links TRBV5-1 with TRBJ2-5, with D possibly matching TRBD2 (6 bases). V lost 0 bases and J 4 bases, leaving 7 bases between the germline ends. In germline, CDR1 is SGHRS, CDR2 YFSETQ. The CDR3 extends over 13 amino acids. The CDR3: CASSLGSGETQYF. The CDR3 region has the DNA TGCGCCAGCAGCTTGGGTAGCGGAGAGACCCAGTACTTC. The full variable domain, rest sourced from reference TRBV5-1 and TRBJ2-5, is KAGVTQTPRYLIKTRGQQVTLSCSPISGHRSVSWYQQTPGQGLQFLFEYFSETQRNKGNFPGRFSGRQFSNSRSEMNVSTLELGDSALYLCASSLGSGETQYFGPGTRLLVL.